This TCR beta chain was sequenced during a study of naive and memory T cell subsets. The germline V gene encodes CDR1 MGHRA and CDR2 YSYEKL. The junction had 10 bases not matched to a gene; V was cut back by 1 base and J by 9 bases. The CDR3 spans 17 residues. Both TRBC1 and TRBC2 were covered by a beta constant-region primer of two equimolar oligonucleotides. Four rounds of PCR amplified the ligated cDNA using nested alpha and beta constant-region primers plus SP2. Each CDR3 protein gets one entry after TCRdb re-called the UMI-ligation and nested PCR reads with MiXCR. The repertoire consists of under 150,000 distinct CDR3 sequences, with 15% to 25% occurring once and the leading ten covering about 0.57%. Study results and caveats: Possibly reflecting memory cells re-expressing CD45RA, a few larger clonotypes occurred in naive repertoires, especially CD8.

This clonotype was detected only a few times. Its matching antigen is unknown. Specimen: naive CD8+ T cells from blood. This sequence originates from a human donor in good health. The rearrangement uses TRBV4-1 and TRBJ2-1, with 12 bases lining up with TRBD2. CDR3 nucleotide sequence: TGCGCCAGCAGCCAAGGGCGCGGGCTAGCGGGAGGGACTGAGCAGTTCTTC. Protein product: CASSQGRGLAGGTEQFF.